Included here is one TCR beta chain sequence, with context. Its antigen remains unidentified. Per-nucleotide qualities are absent, and no much larger clonotype sits a single base away. This specimen's time point label, per the study, means: baseline before oral tofacitinib. Peripheral blood and lesional scalp punch biopsies were obtained from patients with alopecia areata. PBMCs were separated by density centrifugation and stained for CD3, CD4 and CD8, after which CD4+ and CD8+ T cells were sorted on a FACSAria. The data stem from a study of CD8+ T cells in alopecia areata listed by TCRdb under 2018. Regarding the research as a whole: The treated patients, all with moderate-to-severe alopecia areata, were enrolled in an open-label pilot trial of oral tofacitinib given at 5 to 10 mg twice daily. RNA came from the PAXgene miRNA kit for fixed scalp, the miRNeasy kit for PBMCs, and the RNeasy kit for mouse skin. Patients received tofacitinib for 6 to 18 months and were then followed off drug for 6 months to check for delayed response and recurrence. Patients on tofacitinib were biopsied at baseline and after 4 and 24 weeks of treatment, and several of the patients also had a later scalp biopsy. immunoSEQ multiplex PCR using 35 Vbeta forward primers and 13 Jbeta reverse primers was used to amplify TCRbeta CDR3 regions. The study used high-throughput TCRbeta sequencing to examine T cell clonal expansion in alopecia areata, in both the C3H/HeJ mouse model and human patients. Scalp clonality was compared across normal scalp (n=4), patchy alopecia areata scalp (n=8), and alopecia totalis/universalis scalp (n=8). Scalp tissue and sorted CD4+ and CD8+ peripheral blood T cells from patchy and totalis/universalis alopecia areata patients and from healthy controls were covered by human TCRbeta sequencing. Paper-wide results and their limitations: Higher clonality and more expanded CD8+ clones were observed in lesional scalp than in normal scalp, particularly in alopecia totalis/universalis, a finding suggestive of antigenic drive. Scalp TCR repertoire analysis is complicated because resident alphabeta T cells in normal human skin are also sequenced, whereas mouse skin is dominated by gammadelta T cells. TCR sequences shared between patients were less clear than in mice, possibly partly because of HLA diversity in the patient population.

The library relied on the immunoSEQ multiplex PCR assay. RNA was extracted from all samples and reverse transcribed into cDNA as template for TCR sequencing. First-strand cDNA was synthesized using SuperScript III with a 2:1 mix of oligo-dT and random hexamers. A synthetic immune receptor repertoire was used to gauge amplification bias, and whatever bias remained was removed computationally. The authors' pipeline ran thus. Raw reads were preprocessed to remove errors, and CDR3 was defined according to IMGT conventions as the region from the conserved cysteine to phenylalanine. Clonality was calculated as 1 minus Shannon entropy normalized by log2 of the number of productive unique TCRs. Whether scalp clones were CD4 or CD8 was inferred by matching scalp TCRbeta sequences against CD4 and CD8 repertoires sorted from blood. TCRdb holds this immuneACCESS table with in-frame rearrangements only. Some clones are missing; in checked studies, unresolved V genes explain under half, and the rest has no known cause. That table gives V, J and clone size, and the DNA gave D and trimming. Present in this sample are 110,000 to 150,000 clones, 45% to 60% of which were seen just once. Together, the top ten hold less than 1% of the sample.

Clipping removes 2 bases from V and 4 bases from J, with 6 as the unmatched junction base count. CDR1 and CDR2, looked up from the germline V gene, are SQVTM and ANQGSEA. The CDR3 covers 15 residues, taking in both the cysteine and the phenylalanine. CDR3 DNA is the only sequence kept; it has 45 bases, read in frame from the first base. This TCR was recovered from a human donor with alopecia areata. Sequencing was performed on CD4+ T cells sorted from blood, taken at week 0. The rearranged chain carries TRBV29-1 and TRBJ2-1, with TRBD2 identical over 9 junction bases. CDR3 region: CSVEKREALYNEQFF. The nucleotides read TGCAGCGTTGAAAAGCGGGAGGCCCTATACAATGAGCAGTTCTTC.